These T cell receptor beta chains were read from a single sample in a study of cytomegalovirus exposure and HLA in healthy donors. Repertoires were generated with immunoSEQ multiplex PCR, while TCRdb's copy carries only in-frame clones and drops some. The sample yields roughly 100,000 clones, about four fifths seen once. The sequenced material came from PBMCs. These receptors were obtained from a man under 40 in good health and CMV-seronegative. Both conserved end residues are part of each CDR3. A D gene is named only where the DNA matches it firmly. The size field is filled for only some rows; it gives once, few, many or a size class.

cdr3_aa: CASSSGQGVAYGYTF
cdr3_nt: TGCGCCAGCAGCTCGGGACAGGGGGTAGCATATGGCTACACCTTC
clone_size: NA
v_call: TRBV5-1
j_call: TRBJ1-2
d_call: TRBD1

cdr3_aa: CASGLDGQGRFF
cdr3_nt: TGTGCTAGTGGTTTGGACGGACAGGGACGGTTTTTT
clone_size: NA
v_call: TRBV12-5
j_call: TRBJ1-4
d_call: TRBD1

cdr3_aa: CASSTVRQAGAFF
cdr3_nt: TGTGCCAGTAGTACGGTAAGGCAGGCGGGAGCTTTCTTT
clone_size: once
v_call: TRBV19
j_call: TRBJ1-1
d_call: NA

cdr3_aa: CASSWDRGDNEQFF
cdr3_nt: TGCGCCAGCAGCTGGGACAGGGGTGACAATGAGCAGTTCTTC
clone_size: NA
v_call: TRBV5-1
j_call: TRBJ2-1
d_call: TRBD1

cdr3_aa: CASRTSAGSEQYF
cdr3_nt: TGTGCCAGCAGGACATCTGCGGGGAGCGAGCAGTACTTC
clone_size: NA
v_call: TRBV6-1
j_call: TRBJ2-7
d_call: NA

cdr3_aa: CASNPSLGDRFGTEAFF
cdr3_nt: TGTGCCAGTAACCCTTCCTTAGGGGACAGGTTTGGCACTGAAGCTTTCTTT
clone_size: NA
v_call: TRBV19
j_call: TRBJ1-1
d_call: TRBD1

cdr3_aa: CASSLAPMNTEAFF
cdr3_nt: TGTGCCAGCAGTCTGGCACCAATGAACACTGAAGCTTTCTTT
clone_size: NA
v_call: TRBV2
j_call: TRBJ1-1
d_call: NA

cdr3_aa: CASSLERTGAYEQYF
cdr3_nt: TGTGCCAGCAGCTTAGAACGGACAGGGGCCTACGAGCAGTACTTC
clone_size: NA
v_call: TRBV11-2
j_call: TRBJ2-7
d_call: TRBD1

cdr3_aa: CASSGGTYEQYF
cdr3_nt: TGTGCCAGCAGCGGAGGTACCTACGAGCAGTACTTC
clone_size: NA
v_call: TRBV5-5
j_call: TRBJ2-7
d_call: NA

cdr3_aa: CASSPLQGDNEQFF
cdr3_nt: TGTGCCAGCAGCCCATTGCAGGGGGACAATGAGCAGTTCTTC
clone_size: once
v_call: TRBV11-3
j_call: TRBJ2-1
d_call: TRBD1

cdr3_aa: CASSDTDTFKADTQYF
cdr3_nt: TGCGCCAGCAGTGACACCGACACCTTCAAGGCAGATACGCAGTATTTT
clone_size: NA
v_call: TRBV10-2
j_call: TRBJ2-3
d_call: NA

cdr3_aa: CASSLAGSGVTGELFF
cdr3_nt: TGTGCCAGCAGCTTGGCTGGTAGCGGGGTCACCGGGGAGCTGTTTTTT
clone_size: NA
v_call: TRBV5-4
j_call: TRBJ2-2
d_call: TRBD2

cdr3_aa: CASSLGGFNEQYF
cdr3_nt: TGTGCCAGCAGCTTGGGCGGGTTTAACGAGCAGTACTTC
clone_size: once
v_call: TRBV5-4
j_call: TRBJ2-7
d_call: NA

cdr3_aa: CASSYGVSGRVDTEAFF
cdr3_nt: TGTGCCAGCAGTTACGGGGTATCAGGTAGGGTTGACACTGAAGCTTTCTTT
clone_size: few
v_call: TRBV7-9
j_call: TRBJ1-1
d_call: NA

cdr3_aa: CASSLELAGPYEQYF
cdr3_nt: TGTGCCAGCAGCTTGGAACTAGCGGGGCCCTACGAGCAGTACTTC
clone_size: once
v_call: TRBV5-4
j_call: TRBJ2-7
d_call: TRBD2

cdr3_aa: CASSSPNPRSGSGNTIYF
cdr3_nt: TGTGCCAGCAGCTCGCCCAACCCCCGCTCAGGGTCTGGAAACACCATATATTTT
clone_size: NA
v_call: TRBV7-9
j_call: TRBJ1-3
d_call: NA

cdr3_aa: CASSQDPLAVYEQYF
cdr3_nt: TGCGCCAGCAGCCAAGATCCACTAGCGGTCTACGAGCAGTACTTC
clone_size: NA
v_call: TRBV4-3
j_call: TRBJ2-7
d_call: TRBD2

cdr3_aa: CASRPGRVSGEQYF
cdr3_nt: TGTGCCAGCAGACCAGGCAGGGTCTCGGGCGAGCAGTACTTC
clone_size: NA
v_call: TRBV7-6
j_call: TRBJ2-7
d_call: NA

cdr3_aa: CASRRSNSPLHF
cdr3_nt: TGTGCCAGCAGGCGAAGTAATTCACCCCTCCACTTT
clone_size: NA
v_call: TRBV6-5
j_call: TRBJ1-6
d_call: NA

cdr3_aa: CASSLERGSDYEQYF
cdr3_nt: TGTGCCAGCAGCTTAGAACGCGGGAGCGACTACGAGCAGTACTTC
clone_size: NA
v_call: TRBV13
j_call: TRBJ2-7
d_call: TRBD2

cdr3_aa: CASSDRYSGNTIYF
cdr3_nt: TGTGCCAGCAGTGACAGGTACTCTGGAAACACCATATATTTT
clone_size: once
v_call: TRBV25-1
j_call: TRBJ1-3
d_call: NA

cdr3_aa: CASSTKTELPQQFF
cdr3_nt: TGCGCCAGCAGCACGAAAACCGAGTTGCCCCAGCAGTTCTTC
clone_size: NA
v_call: TRBV10-1
j_call: TRBJ2-1
d_call: NA

cdr3_aa: CASSDAGGRGTEAFF
cdr3_nt: TGTGCCAGCAGCGACGCCGGGGGGCGTGGTACTGAAGCTTTCTTT
clone_size: once
v_call: TRBV7-9
j_call: TRBJ1-1
d_call: NA

cdr3_aa: CASSQDHRGRTYNEQFF
cdr3_nt: TGCGCCAGCAGCCAAGATCACAGGGGTCGGACCTACAATGAGCAGTTCTTC
clone_size: few
v_call: TRBV4-1
j_call: TRBJ2-1
d_call: TRBD1

cdr3_aa: CASSSRQGGGTGELFF
cdr3_nt: TGCGCCAGCAGCTCCCGACAGGGTGGCGGGACCGGGGAGCTGTTTTTT
clone_size: NA
v_call: TRBV5-1
j_call: TRBJ2-2
d_call: TRBD1

cdr3_aa: CASSRDRASNEQFF
cdr3_nt: TGTGCCAGCTCAAGGGACAGGGCTTCCAATGAGCAGTTCTTC
clone_size: NA
v_call: TRBV18
j_call: TRBJ2-1
d_call: TRBD1

cdr3_aa: CASSDQGNEQYF
cdr3_nt: TGTGCCAGCAGCGACCAGGGTAACGAGCAGTACTTC
clone_size: NA
v_call: TRBV11-2
j_call: TRBJ2-7
d_call: NA

cdr3_aa: CAIGQGQNYGYTF
cdr3_nt: TGTGCCATCGGACAGGGCCAGAACTATGGCTACACCTTC
clone_size: NA
v_call: TRBV10-3
j_call: TRBJ1-2
d_call: TRBD1

cdr3_aa: CASSRSPGALPLGQETQYF
cdr3_nt: TGCGCCAGCAGCCGAAGTCCGGGAGCCCTACCGCTGGGCCAAGAGACCCAGTACTTC
clone_size: few
v_call: TRBV4-3
j_call: TRBJ2-5
d_call: NA

cdr3_aa: CASSLEGNEQFF
cdr3_nt: TGTGCCAGCAGCTTAGAGGGGAATGAGCAGTTCTTC
clone_size: few
v_call: TRBV13
j_call: TRBJ2-1
d_call: NA

cdr3_aa: CASSPRVRADEQYF
cdr3_nt: TGTGCCAGCAGCCCGCGGGTTAGGGCGGACGAGCAGTACTTC
clone_size: NA
v_call: TRBV7-9
j_call: TRBJ2-7
d_call: NA

cdr3_aa: CASSSSDRGQAFF
cdr3_nt: TGTGCCAGCTCATCGTCGGACAGGGGGCAAGCTTTCTTT
clone_size: few
v_call: TRBV18
j_call: TRBJ1-1
d_call: TRBD1

cdr3_aa: CASNPMPGEAFF
cdr3_nt: TGTGCCAGCAACCCCATGCCGGGGGAAGCTTTCTTT
clone_size: NA
v_call: TRBV5-5
j_call: TRBJ1-1
d_call: NA

cdr3_aa: CASSSGLAGVSHEQYF
cdr3_nt: TGTGCCAGCAGCTCAGGACTAGCGGGAGTGTCCCACGAGCAGTACTTC
clone_size: NA
v_call: TRBV7-9
j_call: TRBJ2-7
d_call: TRBD2

cdr3_aa: CASSRASGSYEQYF
cdr3_nt: TGTGCCAGTAGTCGGGCTAGCGGGAGCTACGAGCAGTACTTC
clone_size: NA
v_call: TRBV19
j_call: TRBJ2-7
d_call: TRBD2

cdr3_aa: CASSYSETTPVDGELFF
cdr3_nt: TGTGCCAGCAGTTATTCGGAGACTACCCCCGTGGACGGGGAGCTGTTTTTT
clone_size: NA
v_call: TRBV6-9
j_call: TRBJ2-2
d_call: NA

cdr3_aa: CASSLTTPNTEAFF
cdr3_nt: TGTGCCAGCAGCTTAACCACACCTAACACTGAAGCTTTCTTT
clone_size: NA
v_call: TRBV13
j_call: TRBJ1-1
d_call: NA

cdr3_aa: CAISESAGGSTGELFF
cdr3_nt: TGTGCCATCAGTGAGTCGGCAGGGGGTTCCACCGGGGAGCTGTTTTTT
clone_size: NA
v_call: TRBV10-3
j_call: TRBJ2-2
d_call: TRBD1

cdr3_aa: CASNTSGGNIYEQYF
cdr3_nt: TGTGCCAGCAACACTAGCGGGGGGAACATCTACGAGCAGTACTTC
clone_size: NA
v_call: TRBV7-2
j_call: TRBJ2-7
d_call: TRBD2

cdr3_aa: CASSLVLENTEAFF
cdr3_nt: TGCGCCAGCAGCTTGGTACTCGAGAACACTGAAGCTTTCTTT
clone_size: NA
v_call: TRBV5-1
j_call: TRBJ1-1
d_call: NA

cdr3_aa: CASSRQKLNTEAFF
cdr3_nt: TGTGCCAGCAGCAGACAGAAATTGAACACTGAAGCTTTCTTT
clone_size: NA
v_call: TRBV5-4
j_call: TRBJ1-1
d_call: NA

cdr3_aa: CASSPRQGPNQPQHF
cdr3_nt: TGTGCCAGCAGTCCTAGACAGGGCCCTAATCAGCCCCAGCATTTT
clone_size: NA
v_call: TRBV5-6
j_call: TRBJ1-5
d_call: TRBD1

cdr3_aa: CAISQDFSLRNEKLFF
cdr3_nt: TGCGCCATCAGCCAAGATTTCTCCCTGCGGAATGAAAAACTGTTTTTT
clone_size: NA
v_call: TRBV4-3
j_call: TRBJ1-4
d_call: NA

cdr3_aa: CASGTAGGLFQETQYF
cdr3_nt: TGTGCCAGTGGGACCGCGGGGGGACTATTCCAAGAGACCCAGTACTTC
clone_size: NA
v_call: TRBV19
j_call: TRBJ2-5
d_call: TRBD2

cdr3_aa: CASSPRQGPRSTDTQYF
cdr3_nt: TGCGCCAGCAGCCCCCGACAGGGGCCAAGGAGCACAGATACGCAGTATTTT
clone_size: once
v_call: TRBV4-1
j_call: TRBJ2-3
d_call: TRBD1

cdr3_aa: CAWNAVGQLISGNTIYF
cdr3_nt: TGTGCCTGGAATGCTGTGGGACAGCTTATCTCTGGAAACACCATATATTTT
clone_size: NA
v_call: TRBV30
j_call: TRBJ1-3
d_call: TRBD1

cdr3_aa: CASSLPGLAAFNEQFF
cdr3_nt: TGTGCCAGCAGCTTACCGGGACTAGCGGCGTTCAATGAGCAGTTCTTC
clone_size: NA
v_call: TRBV5-4
j_call: TRBJ2-1
d_call: TRBD2

cdr3_aa: CASSSGGAGTQETQYF
cdr3_nt: TGTGCCAGCAGTTCAGGGGGCGCCGGCACTCAAGAGACCCAGTACTTC
clone_size: once
v_call: TRBV28
j_call: TRBJ2-5
d_call: TRBD1

cdr3_aa: CASSLLMSGENQPQHF
cdr3_nt: TGTGCCAGCAGTTTATTAATGAGCGGGGAAAATCAGCCCCAGCATTTT
clone_size: NA
v_call: TRBV28
j_call: TRBJ1-5
d_call: NA

cdr3_aa: CASSQTSGSSYEQYF
cdr3_nt: TGCGCCAGCAGCCAAACCAGCGGGAGCTCCTACGAGCAGTACTTC
clone_size: NA
v_call: TRBV5-1
j_call: TRBJ2-7
d_call: TRBD2

cdr3_aa: CAIAENTEAFF
cdr3_nt: TGTGCCATCGCAGAGAACACTGAAGCTTTCTTT
clone_size: NA
v_call: TRBV18
j_call: TRBJ1-1
d_call: NA

cdr3_aa: CAPKPYRNTEAFF
cdr3_nt: TGTGCCCCGAAACCCTACAGGAACACTGAAGCTTTCTTT
clone_size: NA
v_call: TRBV2
j_call: TRBJ1-1
d_call: NA

cdr3_aa: CASRQTSGTDNEQFF
cdr3_nt: TGCGCCAGCAGGCAGACTAGCGGAACCGACAATGAGCAGTTCTTC
clone_size: once
v_call: TRBV5-1
j_call: TRBJ2-1
d_call: TRBD2